This T cell receptor (beta chain) was sequenced in a study of blood T cell repertoires in COVID-19. Original analysis: Reference gene primer amplification gave estimated nucleated cell counts. Generated by immunoSEQ multiplex PCR, the TCRdb table keeps only in-frame clones and is missing some. V, J and clone size derive from that table, while D and trimming were established from the DNA sequence. The sample records over 200,000 clones, around 89% being singletons. Cohorts were assigned according to the clinical history that participants reported. With V trimmed by 1 base and J by 0 bases, 10 bases remained unmatched. The germline V gene has CDR1 LGHDT and CDR2 YNNKEL (reference sequence). The CDR3 is 18 residues long.

Sequencing was done on a sample of PBMCs or T cells enriched from blood (not recorded which). The chain carries TRBV3-1 (or the pseudogene TRBV3-2) and TRBJ1-2; TRBD1 matches 8 bases. The TCR was taken from a man in his forties who had recovered from COVID-19. In nucleotides, the CDR3 is TGTGCCAGCAGCCAAGGATGGGACAGGAGGTTAGCTAACTATGGCTACACCTTC. It codes for CASSQGWDRRLANYGYTF.